This TCR beta chain was profiled in a study of post-analysis software for immune sequencing data. Study-level background: Relapsing-remitting, secondary progressive and progressive-relapsing multiple sclerosis courses were included. General study results and limits: Compared against controls, patients with multiple sclerosis displayed significantly lower normalized Chao1 diversity. The five TRBV segments detected at higher frequency in patients than in controls included TRBV5-6, TRBV5-1 and TRBV20-1. Co-batched samples clustered tightly together by F measure.

Comments on this clonotype: The antigen is undetermined.

Unique molecular identifiers featured in each of the TCR beta cDNA libraries. Approximately 500,000 cDNA molecules were obtained per 1 to 10 million input T cells. MiXCR was run by TCRdb on the PCR reads, yielding one entry per CDR3 protein. The sample has 750,000 to 950,000 distinct CDR3 sequences; 53% are singletons. The J segment lost 6 bases and the V segment lost 4 bases, leaving 10 bases of the junction unmatched. Looked up from germline, CDR1 is SGHRS and CDR2 is YFSETQ. CDR3 size: 15 residues. The sequence was obtained from a girl between 5 and 17 years old with multiple sclerosis. The genes are TRBV5-1 and TRBJ2-3; 8 bases agree with TRBD2. The sample was blood. Here the CDR3 reads CASSRPAGATDTQYF. The DNA of the CDR3 is TGCGCCAGCAGCCGCCCAGCGGGAGCTACTGATACGCAGTATTTT.